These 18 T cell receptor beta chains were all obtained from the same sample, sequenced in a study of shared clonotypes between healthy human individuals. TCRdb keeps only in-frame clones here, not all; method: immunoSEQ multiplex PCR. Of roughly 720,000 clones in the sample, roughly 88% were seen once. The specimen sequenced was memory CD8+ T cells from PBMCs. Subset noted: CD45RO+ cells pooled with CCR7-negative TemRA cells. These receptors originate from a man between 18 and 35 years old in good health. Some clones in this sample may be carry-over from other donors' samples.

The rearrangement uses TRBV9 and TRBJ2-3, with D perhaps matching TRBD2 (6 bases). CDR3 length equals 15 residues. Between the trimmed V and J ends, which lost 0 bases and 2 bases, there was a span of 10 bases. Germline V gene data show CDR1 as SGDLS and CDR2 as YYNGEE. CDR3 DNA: TGTGCCAGCAGCGTAGAGTCGGGAGCCACAGATACGCAGTATTTT. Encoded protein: CASSVESGATDTQYF. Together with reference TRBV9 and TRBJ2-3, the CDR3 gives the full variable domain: DSGVTQTPKHLITATGQRVTLRCSPRSGDLSVYWYQQSLDQGLQFLIQYYNGEERAKGNILERFSAQQFPDLHSELNLSSLELGDSALYFCASSVESGATDTQYFGPGTRLTVL.

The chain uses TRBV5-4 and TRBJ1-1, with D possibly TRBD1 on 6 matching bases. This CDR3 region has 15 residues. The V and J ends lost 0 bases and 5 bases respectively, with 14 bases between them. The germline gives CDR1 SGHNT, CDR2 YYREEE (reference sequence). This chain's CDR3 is CASSLARGSFTEAFF. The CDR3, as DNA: TGTGCCAGCAGCTTGGCAAGGGGGTCGTTTACTGAAGCTTTCTTT.

CDR3 protein: CASSLKVTGRETQYF. DNA for the CDR3: TGTGCCAGCAGCTTAAAAGTAACAGGGAGGGAGACCCAGTACTTC. The gene calls are TRBV7-9 and TRBJ2-5; D may correspond to TRBD1 or TRBD2 (6 bases each). Germline loops: CDR1 SEHNR, CDR2 FQNEAQ (reference sequence). V lost 2 bases to trimming and J lost 5 bases, with 15 bases between them. This CDR3 contains 15 residues.

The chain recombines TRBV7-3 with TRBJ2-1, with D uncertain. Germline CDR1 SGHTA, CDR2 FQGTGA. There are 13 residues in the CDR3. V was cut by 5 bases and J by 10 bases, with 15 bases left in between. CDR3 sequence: CASSLNWGAEQFF. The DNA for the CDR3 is TGTGCCAGCAGCCTAAACTGGGGTGCGGAGCAGTTCTTC.

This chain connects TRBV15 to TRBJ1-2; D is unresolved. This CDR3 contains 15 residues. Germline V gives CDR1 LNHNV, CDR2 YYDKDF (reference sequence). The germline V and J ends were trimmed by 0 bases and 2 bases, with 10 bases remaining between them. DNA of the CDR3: TGTGCCACCAGCAGAGATCACGGGGAAAACTATGGCTACACCTTC. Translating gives CATSRDHGENYGYTF.

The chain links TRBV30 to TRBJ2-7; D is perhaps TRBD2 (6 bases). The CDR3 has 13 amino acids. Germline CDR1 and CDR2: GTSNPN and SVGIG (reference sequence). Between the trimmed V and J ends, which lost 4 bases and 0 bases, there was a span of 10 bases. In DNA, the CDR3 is TGTGCCTGGACTACTAGCTCCTCCTACGAGCAGTACTTC. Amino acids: CAWTTSSSYEQYF.

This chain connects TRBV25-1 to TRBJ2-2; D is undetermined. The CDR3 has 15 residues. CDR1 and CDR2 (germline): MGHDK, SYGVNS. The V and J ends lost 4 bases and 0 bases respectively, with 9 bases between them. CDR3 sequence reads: CASSVGVTNTGELFF. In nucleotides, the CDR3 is TGTGCCAGCAGTGTTGGAGTCACGAACACCGGGGAGCTGTTTTTT.

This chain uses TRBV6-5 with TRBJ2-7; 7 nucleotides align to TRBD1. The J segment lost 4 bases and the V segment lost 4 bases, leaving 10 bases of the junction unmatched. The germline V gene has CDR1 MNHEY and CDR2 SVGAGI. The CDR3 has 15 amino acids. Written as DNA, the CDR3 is TGTGCCAGCAGTTTGGCCGGGACAGCATTTTACGAGCAGTACTTC. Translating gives CASSLAGTAFYEQYF.

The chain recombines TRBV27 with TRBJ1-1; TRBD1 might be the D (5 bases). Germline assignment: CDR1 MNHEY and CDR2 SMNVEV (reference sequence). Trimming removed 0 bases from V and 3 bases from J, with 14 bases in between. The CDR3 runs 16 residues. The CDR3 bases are TGTGCCAGCAGTTTATCTCCAGGGTACTATCACACTGAAGCTTTCTTT. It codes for CASSLSPGYYHTEAFF.

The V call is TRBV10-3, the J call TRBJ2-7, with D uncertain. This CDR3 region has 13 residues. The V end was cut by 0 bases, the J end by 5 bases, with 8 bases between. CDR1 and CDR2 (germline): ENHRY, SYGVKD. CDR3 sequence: CAISESGRNEQYF. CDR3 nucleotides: TGTGCCATCAGTGAGTCCGGGCGGAACGAGCAGTACTTC.

This CDR3 is CASSFQDRVSYEQYF. CDR3 sequence (DNA): TGTGCCAGCAGTTTCCAGGACAGGGTTTCCTACGAGCAGTACTTC. The chain combines TRBV27 with TRBJ2-7; TRBD1 matches 8 bases. CDR1 is MNHEY, CDR2 SMNVEV, per germline (reference sequence). V lost 3 bases, J lost 1 base, and 5 bases stayed unmatched. The CDR3 extends over 15 amino acids.

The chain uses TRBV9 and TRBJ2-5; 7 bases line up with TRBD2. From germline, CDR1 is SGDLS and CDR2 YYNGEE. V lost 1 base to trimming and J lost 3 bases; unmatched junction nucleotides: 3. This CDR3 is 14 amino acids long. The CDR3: CASSVSGVEETQYF. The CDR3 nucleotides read TGTGCCAGCAGCGTAAGCGGGGTTGAAGAGACCCAGTACTTC.

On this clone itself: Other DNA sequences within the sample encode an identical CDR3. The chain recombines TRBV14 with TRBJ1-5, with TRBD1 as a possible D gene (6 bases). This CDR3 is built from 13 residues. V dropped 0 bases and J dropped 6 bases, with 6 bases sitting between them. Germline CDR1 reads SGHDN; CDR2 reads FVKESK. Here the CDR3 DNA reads TGTGCCAGCAGCCAAGACAGGGGTCAGCCCCAGCATTTT. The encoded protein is CASSQDRGQPQHF.

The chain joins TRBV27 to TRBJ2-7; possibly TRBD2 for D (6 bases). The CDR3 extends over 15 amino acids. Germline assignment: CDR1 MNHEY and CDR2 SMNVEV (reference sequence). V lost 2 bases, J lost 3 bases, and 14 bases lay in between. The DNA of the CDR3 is TGTGCCAGCAGTTTAGGAGGGCTAGGAGTCTACGAGCAGTACTTC. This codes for CASSLGGLGVYEQYF.

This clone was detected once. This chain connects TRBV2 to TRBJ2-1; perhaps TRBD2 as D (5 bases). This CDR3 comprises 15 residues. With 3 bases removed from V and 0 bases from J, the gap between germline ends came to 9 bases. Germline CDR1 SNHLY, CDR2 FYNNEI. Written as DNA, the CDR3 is TGTGCCAGCAGTGATGCCGGGAACTCCTACAATGAGCAGTTCTTC. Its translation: CASSDAGNSYNEQFF.

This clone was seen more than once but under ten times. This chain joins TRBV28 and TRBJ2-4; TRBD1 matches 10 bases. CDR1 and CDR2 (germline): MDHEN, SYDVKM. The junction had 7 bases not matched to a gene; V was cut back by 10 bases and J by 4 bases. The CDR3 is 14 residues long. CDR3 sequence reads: CATDPDRGKNIQYF. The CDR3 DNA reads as TGTGCCACCGATCCGGACAGGGGGAAAAACATTCAGTACTTC.

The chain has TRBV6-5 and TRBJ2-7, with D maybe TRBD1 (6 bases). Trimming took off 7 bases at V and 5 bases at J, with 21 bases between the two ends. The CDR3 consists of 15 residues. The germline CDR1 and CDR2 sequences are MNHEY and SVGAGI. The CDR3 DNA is TGTGCCAGCACGGGCAGGGGCCTACGCGCGCACGAGCAGTACTTC. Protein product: CASTGRGLRAHEQYF.

CDR3 amino acids: CASSLTGDTYEQYF. In DNA form, the CDR3 reads TGTGCCAGCAGTTTAACAGGGGATACCTACGAGCAGTACTTC. This chain joins TRBV28 and TRBJ2-7, with 7 bases lining up with TRBD1. Per germline, CDR1 MDHEN and CDR2 SYDVKM. This CDR3 has 14 residues. The junction had 3 bases not matched to a gene; V was cut back by 2 bases and J by 2 bases.